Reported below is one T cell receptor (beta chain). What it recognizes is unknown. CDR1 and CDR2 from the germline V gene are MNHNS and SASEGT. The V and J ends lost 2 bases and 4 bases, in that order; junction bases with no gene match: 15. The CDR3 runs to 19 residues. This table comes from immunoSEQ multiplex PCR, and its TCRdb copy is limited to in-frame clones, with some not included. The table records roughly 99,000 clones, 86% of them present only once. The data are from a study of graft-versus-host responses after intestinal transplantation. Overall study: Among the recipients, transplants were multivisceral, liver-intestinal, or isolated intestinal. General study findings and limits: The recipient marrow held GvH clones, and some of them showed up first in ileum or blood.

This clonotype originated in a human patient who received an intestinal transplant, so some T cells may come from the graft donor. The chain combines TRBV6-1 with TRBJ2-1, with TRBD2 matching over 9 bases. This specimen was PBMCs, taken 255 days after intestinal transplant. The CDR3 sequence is CASSESGGGALKKYNEQFF. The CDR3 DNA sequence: TGTGCCAGCAGTGAATCCGGCGGGGGGGCCCTAAAGAAATACAATGAGCAGTTCTTC.